This T cell receptor (beta chain) comes out of a study of Ad26.COV2.S vaccination and SARS-CoV-2 variants. Study details: Donor got 5x10^10 or 1x10^11 viral particles of Ad26.COV2.S. Findings and limits, study-wide: Recipients of either vaccine or placebo displayed similar breadth of non-spike TCRs. Reportedly, after vaccination the spike-specific CD8+ and CD4+ T cell responses displayed substantial breadth.

The treatment: about 20 received Ad26.COV2.S at low or high dose, single or two shots; several received placebo; per-sample allocation not given. Sampling took place 63 days after the first vaccine or placebo injection. Germline CDR1 is SGHTA and CDR2 is FQGNSA. The V end was cut by 0 bases, the J end by 3 bases, with 6 bases between. This CDR3 is 13 amino acids long. This clone was picked up one time. Its antigen remains unknown. TCRdb's copy holds only in-frame clones and misses some; the assay was immunoSEQ multiplex PCR. The data contain a few hundred thousand clones, roughly 84% of them singletons.

V is TRBV7-2 and J is TRBJ2-7; no clear D gene. This TCR was recovered from a person between 18 and 65 years old who received the Ad26.COV2.S COVID-19 vaccine or a placebo. The sequencing here drew on peripheral blood, taken in a trial of Ad26.COV2.S vaccine versus placebo. This CDR3 is CASSLAPNYEQYF. As DNA, the CDR3 is TGTGCCAGCAGCTTAGCTCCCAACTACGAGCAGTACTTC.